One and the same sample provided the 7 T cell receptor beta chains below, sequenced in a study of blood T cell repertoires in COVID-19. TCRdb keeps only in-frame clones here, not all; method: immunoSEQ multiplex PCR. The data hold more than 150,000 clones, with roughly nine tenths observed a single time. Specimen: peripheral blood. These receptor sequences come from a man between 65 and 79 years old with active or convalescent COVID-19.

The chain recombines TRBV9 with TRBJ2-3; 8 positions match TRBD2. After removal of 6 bases from V and 10 bases from J, the junction contained 10 bases not matched to a gene. Germline V gene lookup returns CDR1 SGDLS and CDR2 YYNGEE. There are 13 residues in the CDR3. The CDR3 coding sequence is TGTGCCAGCAACCCCCTTGAGACTAGCGCGCAGTATTTT. Translated: CASNPLETSAQYF.

This rearrangement joins TRBV2 to TRBJ2-3, with 9 bases that match TRBD1. Germline V CDR1 and CDR2: SNHLY, FYNNEI. V lost 6 bases, J lost 3 bases, and 10 bases stayed unmatched. The CDR3 is made up of 16 amino acids. The CDR3 region is CASRQGQGVLTDTQYF. CDR3 in DNA: TGTGCCAGCAGACAGGGACAGGGAGTGTTGACAGATACGCAGTATTTT.

This chain connects TRBV6-2 or TRBV6-3 to TRBJ2-7; the D gene is possibly TRBD1 (5 bases). This CDR3 is built from 14 residues. The germline gives CDR1 MNHEY, CDR2 SVGEGT. Trimming shortened V by 4 bases and J by 3 bases, and 13 bases separated the two germline ends. CDR3 sequence: CASSFRWGLYEQYF. Here the CDR3 DNA reads TGTGCCAGCAGTTTCCGCTGGGGCCTCTACGAGCAGTACTTC.

The chain joins TRBV27 to TRBJ2-1; D perhaps matches TRBD2 (6 bases). With 2 bases removed from V and 7 bases from J, the gap between germline ends came to 15 bases. The length of the CDR3 is 15 residues. Germline values: CDR1 MNHEY, CDR2 SMNVEV (reference sequence). The CDR3 region has the DNA TGTGCCAGCAGTTTAGGTAGCGGCGTGGGTAATGAGCAGTTCTTC. It encodes CASSLGSGVGNEQFF.

The chain recombines TRBV5-1 with TRBJ2-2; a weak D match, TRBD1 (6 bases). V was cut by 0 bases and J by 6 bases, with 9 bases left in between. Looked up from germline, CDR1 is SGHRS and CDR2 is YFSETQ. CDR3 size: 14 residues. For the CDR3, the DNA is TGCGCCAGCAGCTTGGATGGGGGCCCCGGGGAGCTGTTTTTT. Amino acids: CASSLDGGPGELFF.

The genes are TRBV2 and TRBJ1-5; the match to TRBD1 covers 9 bases. V gave up 5 bases and J gave up 1 base; unmatched junction bases: 6. Germline V gene data show CDR1 as SNHLY and CDR2 as FYNNEI. CDR3 length: 16 residues. The DNA for the CDR3 is TGTGCCAGCAGTTATGACAGGGGGGCAAGCAATCAGCCCCAGCATTTT. Residues: CASSYDRGASNQPQHF.

This clone was picked up one time. The chain uses TRBV19 and TRBJ2-1, with 7 positions matching TRBD2. The germline CDR1 and CDR2 sequences are LNHDA and SQIVND (reference sequence). V gave up 4 bases and J gave up 1 base; unmatched junction bases: 7. CDR3 size: 16 residues. The CDR3 DNA reads as TGTGCCAGTAGTACTCAACGCGGGAGTTCCTACAATGAGCAGTTCTTC. Its translation: CASSTQRGSSYNEQFF.